This TCR beta chain was documented in a study of blood T cells in healthy people across ages. A second about 7 to 11 cycle PCR used barcoded and J-beta primers. TCRdb used MiXCR to reprocess the 5' RACE reads, holding one entry per CDR3 protein. The table has more than 800,000 distinct CDR3 sequences, around 30% seen once; the top ten hold 15% to 20%. The V and J ends lost 3 bases and 0 bases respectively, with 9 bases between them. Germline CDR1 and CDR2: SGDLS and YYNGEE. The CDR3 sequence is 15 residues long. The chain has TRBV9 and TRBJ1-4; D may be TRBD1 (5 bases). Material: blood. The sequence was obtained from a woman older than 75 in good health. CDR3 sequence: CASSATGTTNEKLFF. The CDR3 DNA sequence: TGTGCCAGCAGCGCAACAGGCACAACTAATGAAAAACTGTTTTTT.